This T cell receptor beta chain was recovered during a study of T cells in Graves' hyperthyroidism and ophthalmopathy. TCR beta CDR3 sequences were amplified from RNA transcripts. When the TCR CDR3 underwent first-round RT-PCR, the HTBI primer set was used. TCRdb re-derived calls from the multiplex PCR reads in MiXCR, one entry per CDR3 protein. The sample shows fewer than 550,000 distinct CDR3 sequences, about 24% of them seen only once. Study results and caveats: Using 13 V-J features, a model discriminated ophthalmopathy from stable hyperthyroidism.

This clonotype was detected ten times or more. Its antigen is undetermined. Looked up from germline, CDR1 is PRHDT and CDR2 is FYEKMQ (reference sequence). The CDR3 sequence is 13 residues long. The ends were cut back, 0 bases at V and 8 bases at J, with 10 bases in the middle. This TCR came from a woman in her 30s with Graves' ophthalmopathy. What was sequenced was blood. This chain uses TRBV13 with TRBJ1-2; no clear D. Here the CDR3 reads CASSLGRLLGYTF. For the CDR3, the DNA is TGTGCCAGCAGCTTAGGGAGGCTCTTGGGCTACACCTTC. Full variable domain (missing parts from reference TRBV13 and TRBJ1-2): AAGVIQSPRHLIKEKRETATLKCYPIPRHDTVYWYQQGPGQDPQFLISFYEKMQSDKGSIPDRFSAQQFSDYHSELNMSSLELGDSALYFCASSLGRLLGYTFGSGTRLTVV.